This T cell receptor (beta chain) was identified during a study of blood T cell repertoires in COVID-19. CDR3 length: 17 amino acids. Germline assignment: CDR1 SGHRS and CDR2 YFSETQ. Trimming left V 4 bases short and J 1 base short, with 18 bases between. A few counts support this clone. In the original workflow: From reference gene primer amplification, estimates of nucleated cell counts were derived. This table comes from immunoSEQ multiplex PCR, and its TCRdb copy is limited to in-frame clones, with some not included. V and J calls and clone size are copied from that table; D and trimming were computed from the DNA. The profile shows around 190,000 clones, around 85% of them singletons.

The TCR originated in a woman between 55 and 75 years old with acute or convalescent COVID-19. Sequencing input: peripheral blood. The rearrangement links TRBV5-1 to TRBJ1-3, with D perhaps TRBD1 (6 bases). The CDR3 nucleotides read TGCGCCAGCAGCCAACTTCCTCCACAGGGTTCTGGAAACACCATATATTTT. Amino acids: CASSQLPPQGSGNTIYF. The variable domain in full, completed from reference TRBV5-1 and TRBJ1-3, reads KAGVTQTPRYLIKTRGQQVTLSCSPISGHRSVSWYQQTPGQGLQFLFEYFSETQRNKGNFPGRFSGRQFSNSRSEMNVSTLELGDSALYLCASSQLPPQGSGNTIYFGEGSWLTVV.